The 4 T cell receptor beta chains in this list originate from one sample, sequenced in a study of blood T cells in healthy people across ages. PCR was performed a second time for about 7 to 12 cycles using a sample-barcoded 5' primer and a J-beta primer mix. TCRdb re-analysed the 5' RACE reads in MiXCR, keeping a single row per CDR3 protein. Of some 1.6 million distinct CDR3 sequences in the sample, about 35% are singletons; the top ten hold approximately 11%. Sequenced input: blood. The receptors come from a woman aged 25 to 45 in good health.

This clonotype showed up many times. V and J are TRBV27 and TRBJ2-6; no reliable D call. The germline V gene has CDR1 MNHEY and CDR2 SMNVEV (reference sequence). Trimming pared 6 bases from V and 0 bases from J, leaving 9 bases between. This CDR3 spans 15 amino acids. The CDR3 coding sequence is TGTGCCAGCAGCTTGTACAGCTCTGGGGCCAACGTCCTGACTTTC. Translating gives CASSLYSSGANVLTF.

This clonotype was seen ten or more times. The V and J genes are TRBV18 and TRBJ2-5; TRBD1 matches 7 bases. This CDR3 is 13 amino acids long. Germline CDR1 and CDR2: KGHSH and LQKENI. After removal of 8 bases from V and 3 bases from J, the junction contained 6 bases not matched to a gene. CDR3 in amino acids: CASSPGTEETQYF. Written as DNA, the CDR3 is TGTGCCAGCAGCCCCGGGACAGAAGAGACCCAGTACTTC.

This chain links TRBV27 with TRBJ2-1; D is unresolved. The germline V gene has CDR1 MNHEY and CDR2 SMNVEV (reference sequence). CDR3 length equals 14 residues. V was clipped by 8 bases and J by 12 bases, with 23 bases between them. In DNA, the CDR3 is TGTGCCAGCCGATCCCCTTGGGCCCTCCGTGGGCAGTTCTTC. It is translated as CASRSPWALRGQFF.

This clonotype was seen only a few times. This chain uses TRBV6-1 with TRBJ2-3, with D possibly being TRBD1 or TRBD2 (6 bases each). Germline V lookup: CDR1 MNHNS, CDR2 SASEGT. Trimming removed 2 bases at V and 1 base at J, with 10 bases between. This CDR3 contains 15 residues. The chain's CDR3 is CASSEYGGRTDTQYF. The CDR3 region has the DNA TGTGCCAGCAGTGAATATGGGGGGCGCACAGATACGCAGTATTTT.